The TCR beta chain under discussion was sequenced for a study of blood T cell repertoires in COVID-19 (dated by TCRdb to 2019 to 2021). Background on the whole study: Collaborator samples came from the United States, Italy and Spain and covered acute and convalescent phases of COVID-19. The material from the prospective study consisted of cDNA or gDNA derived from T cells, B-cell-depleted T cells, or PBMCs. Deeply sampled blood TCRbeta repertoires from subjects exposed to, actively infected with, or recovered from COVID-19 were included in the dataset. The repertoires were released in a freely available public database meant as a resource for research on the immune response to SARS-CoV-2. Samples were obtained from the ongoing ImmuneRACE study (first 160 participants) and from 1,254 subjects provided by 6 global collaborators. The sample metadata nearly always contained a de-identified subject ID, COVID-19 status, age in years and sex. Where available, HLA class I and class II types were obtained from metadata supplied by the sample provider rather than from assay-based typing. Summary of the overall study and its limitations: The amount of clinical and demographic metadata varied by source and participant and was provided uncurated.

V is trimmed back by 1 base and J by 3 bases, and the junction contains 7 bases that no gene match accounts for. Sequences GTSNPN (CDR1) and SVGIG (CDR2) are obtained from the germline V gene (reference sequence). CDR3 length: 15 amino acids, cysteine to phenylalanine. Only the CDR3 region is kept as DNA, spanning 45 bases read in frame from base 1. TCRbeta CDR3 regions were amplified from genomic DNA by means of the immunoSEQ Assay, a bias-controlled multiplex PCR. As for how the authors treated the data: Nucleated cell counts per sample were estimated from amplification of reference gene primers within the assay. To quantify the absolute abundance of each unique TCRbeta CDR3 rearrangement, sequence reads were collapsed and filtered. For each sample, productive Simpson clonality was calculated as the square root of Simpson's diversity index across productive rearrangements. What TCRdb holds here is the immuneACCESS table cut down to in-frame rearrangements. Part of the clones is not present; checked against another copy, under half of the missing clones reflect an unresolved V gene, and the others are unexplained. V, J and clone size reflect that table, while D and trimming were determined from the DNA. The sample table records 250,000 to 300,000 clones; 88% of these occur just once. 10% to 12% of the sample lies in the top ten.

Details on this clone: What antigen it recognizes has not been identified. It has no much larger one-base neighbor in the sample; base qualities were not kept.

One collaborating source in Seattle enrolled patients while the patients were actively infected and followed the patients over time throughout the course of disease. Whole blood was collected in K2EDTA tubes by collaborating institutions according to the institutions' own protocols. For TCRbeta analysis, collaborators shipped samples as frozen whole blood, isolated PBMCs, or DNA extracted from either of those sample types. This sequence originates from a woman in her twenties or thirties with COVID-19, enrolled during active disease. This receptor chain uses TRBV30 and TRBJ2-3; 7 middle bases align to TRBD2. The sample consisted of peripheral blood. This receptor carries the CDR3 CAWSATSDKTDTQYF. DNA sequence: TGTGCCTGGAGTGCCACTAGCGACAAAACAGATACGCAGTATTTT.